The T cell receptor (beta chain) under discussion was sequenced for a study of T cells in Graves' hyperthyroidism and ophthalmopathy. Amplification of TCR beta CDR3 regions was performed using RNA transcripts as template. In the first-round RT-PCR of the TCR CDR3, the HTBI primer set was used. TCRdb re-analysed the multiplex PCR reads in MiXCR, keeping a single row per CDR3 protein. In the table there are approximately 610,000 distinct CDR3 sequences, roughly 15% of which are singletons. This CDR3 region has 12 residues. Per the germline V gene, CDR1 is MNHNS and CDR2 is SASEGT. This clonotype was seen ten or more times. Antigen specificity is unknown. A read error may explain this, as a much larger clone is one base away. Study results and limitations: Ophthalmopathy prediction by the model preceded onset by a median approximately six months. Clonotypes that were expanded in thyroid above 0.001 mostly appeared in blood too.

Enrolled ophthalmopathy patients presented with a Clinical Activity Score of at least 3, a NOSPECS grade of at least 4, and disease duration under 3 months. Extraction of PBMCs used roughly 9.3 ml of fresh peripheral blood. This TCR derives from a woman aged 40 to 55 with Graves' ophthalmopathy. Sequences were obtained from blood. This chain joins TRBV6-1 and TRBJ1-2; D not resolved. The CDR3 bases are TGTGTCAGCAGCGAACTAGGCTATGGCTACACCTTC. Its translation: CVSSELGYGYTF.